This T cell receptor beta chain is drawn from a study of shared clonotypes between healthy human individuals. Germline CDR1 and CDR2: SGHRS and YFSETQ. V gave up 4 bases and J gave up 5 bases, with 15 bases separating them. The CDR3 length is 15 residues. Profiling relied on immunoSEQ multiplex PCR, and the TCRdb table lists in-frame clones only, not all of them. The data contain about 2.4 million clones, 93% of them singletons. This receptor was taken from a man younger than 35 in good health. Some clones in this sample may be carry-over from other donors' samples. This chain links TRBV5-1 with TRBJ2-2, with a possible D match to TRBD1 (5 bases). The sequencing sample was made of naive CD4+ T cells from PBMCs. Subset indicated: CD45RA+ positively selected. In DNA, the CDR3 is TGCGCCAGCAGCCATGGGGCACCAGGTACCGGGGAGCTGTTTTTT. It translates to CASSHGAPGTGELFF.